The sequence of this T cell receptor beta chain was determined in a study of cytomegalovirus exposure and HLA in healthy donors. Whole-study findings and limits: In most subjects, TCR beta sequences reportedly gave accurate predictions of HLA-A and HLA-B alleles.

Remarks on this clone: Antigen: not known.

The PCR employed 60 Vbeta primers together with 13 Jbeta primers. Method: immunoSEQ multiplex PCR; TCRdb's copy keeps in-frame clones and lacks some. Its clone listing holds about 55,000 clones. CDR1 SGHNT and CDR2 YYREEE come from the germline V gene (reference sequence). The CDR3 loop spans 13 amino acids. The trim removed 2 bases at V and 3 bases at J, leaving 0 bases unmatched. The sequence was obtained from a man aged 50 or older in good health and CMV-seropositive. Material: PBMCs. The chain is built from TRBV5-4 and TRBJ2-5; 8 bases are a match to TRBD1. The CDR3: CASSLQGEETQYF. The DNA for the CDR3 is TGTGCCAGCAGCTTACAGGGGGAAGAGACCCAGTACTTC. Complete variable domain (other parts from reference TRBV5-4 and TRBJ2-5): ETGVTQSPTHLIKTRGQQVTLRCSSQSGHNTVSWYQQALGQGPQFIFQYYREEENGRGNFPPRFSGLQFPNYSSELNVNALELDDSALYLCASSLQGEETQYFGPGTRLLVL.